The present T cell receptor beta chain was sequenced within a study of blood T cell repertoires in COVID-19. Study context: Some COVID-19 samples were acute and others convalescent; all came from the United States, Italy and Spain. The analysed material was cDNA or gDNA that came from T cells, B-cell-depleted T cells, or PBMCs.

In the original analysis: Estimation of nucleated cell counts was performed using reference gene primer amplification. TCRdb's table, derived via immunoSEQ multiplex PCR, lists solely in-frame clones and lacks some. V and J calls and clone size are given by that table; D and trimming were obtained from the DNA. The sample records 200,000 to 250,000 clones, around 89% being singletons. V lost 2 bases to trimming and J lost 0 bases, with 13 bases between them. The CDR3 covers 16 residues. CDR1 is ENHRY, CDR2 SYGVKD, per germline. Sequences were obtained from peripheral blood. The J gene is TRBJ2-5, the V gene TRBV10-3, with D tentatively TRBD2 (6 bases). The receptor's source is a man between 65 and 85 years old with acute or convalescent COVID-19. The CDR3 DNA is TGTGCCATCAGTGAGATGATACTAGCCTACCAAGAGACCCAGTACTTC. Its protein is CAISEMILAYQETQYF.